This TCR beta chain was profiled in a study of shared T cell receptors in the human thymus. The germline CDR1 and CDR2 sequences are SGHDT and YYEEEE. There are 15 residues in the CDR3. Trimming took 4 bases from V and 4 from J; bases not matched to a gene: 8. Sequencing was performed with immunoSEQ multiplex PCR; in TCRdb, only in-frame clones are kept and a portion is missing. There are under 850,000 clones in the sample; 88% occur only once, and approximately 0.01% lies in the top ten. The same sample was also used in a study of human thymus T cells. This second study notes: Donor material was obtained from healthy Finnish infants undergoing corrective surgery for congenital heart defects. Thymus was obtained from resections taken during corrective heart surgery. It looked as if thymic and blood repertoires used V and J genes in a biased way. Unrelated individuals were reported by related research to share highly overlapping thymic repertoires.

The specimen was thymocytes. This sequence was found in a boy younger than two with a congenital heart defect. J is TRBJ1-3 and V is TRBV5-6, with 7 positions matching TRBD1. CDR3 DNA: TGTGCCAGCAGCCCGGCGGCGGACAGGGGAAACACCATATATTTT. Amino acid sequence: CASSPAADRGNTIYF.